Listed here is a single T cell receptor (beta chain). This clone was counted ten times or more. The clone's antigen remains unknown. Base qualities are not provided; no much larger clone lies one nucleotide away. These data are taken from a study of blood T cell repertoires in COVID-19 (dated by TCRdb to about 2020). In terms of the full investigation: Samples covering the acute and convalescent phases of COVID-19 were provided by collaborators in the United States, Italy and Spain. The repertoires were released in a freely available public database meant as a resource for research on the immune response to SARS-CoV-2. Subjects who had been exposed to COVID-19, were actively infected with it, or had recovered from it provided the deeply sampled blood TCRbeta repertoires that made up the dataset. The material from the prospective study consisted of cDNA or gDNA derived from T cells, B-cell-depleted T cells, or PBMCs. The samples were drawn from two sources: the first 160 participants of the ongoing ImmuneRACE study, and over 1,000 subjects contributed by 6 global collaborators. Sample metadata almost always included a de-identified subject ID, COVID-19 status, age in years and sex. Where available, HLA class I and class II types were taken from metadata supplied by the sample provider and were not determined by assay-based typing.

TCRbeta CDR3 regions were amplified from genomic DNA using the immunoSEQ Assay, a bias-controlled multiplex PCR. Per the authors' processing: The number of nucleated cells in each sample was estimated by amplification of reference gene primers within the assay. To quantify the absolute abundance of each unique TCRbeta CDR3 rearrangement, sequence reads were collapsed and filtered. For each sample, productive Simpson clonality was calculated as the square root of Simpson's diversity index over productive rearrangements. TCRdb limited this immuneACCESS table to in-frame rearrangements with V and J called. A share of clones is missing; checked studies link under half to unresolved V genes, and the rest is unexplained. The DNA was the basis for D and trimming; V, J and clone size are from that table. Recorded for this sample are fewer than 150,000 clones; around 83% of them occurred a single time. The leading ten clones occupy 18% of the sample.

In the prospective study, participants were about 18 to 95 years old, resided in around 25 geographic areas of the United States, and were enrolled through a virtual design. Cohort assignment in the prospective study relied on participant-reported clinical history from a screening survey and a study questionnaire. Recovered participants in ImmuneRACE Cohort 3 were defined by two consecutive negative NP/OP PCR tests, clearance by a healthcare professional, or resolution of symptoms. In the prospective study, mobile phlebotomists collected whole blood, serum and a nasopharyngeal or oropharyngeal swab from each participant. Additional blood draws and questionnaires over an approximately 2-month period could optionally be provided by prospective study participants. Blood samples from the prospective study were shipped frozen or at room temperature prior to DNA extraction. The germline V gene specifies SGDLS as CDR1 and YYNGEE as CDR2. Measured from the cysteine to the phenylalanine, the CDR3 is 15 residues long. This entry keeps only the CDR3 DNA: 45 bases, framed from base 1. V sheds 3 bases and J sheds 0 bases, leaving 13 bases between their ends.

Overall results and qualifications from the work: The amount of clinical and demographic metadata varied by source and participant and was provided uncurated.

In this chain, TRBV9 is recombined with TRBJ2-7; tentative D gene TRBD2, with 6 bases matching. Sequencing was performed on PBMCs or T cells enriched from blood (not recorded which). The TCR was taken from a young man who had recovered from COVID-19. CDR3 sequence: CASSGISGNSYEQYF. The nucleotides read TGTGCCAGCAGCGGGATTAGCGGAAACTCCTACGAGCAGTACTTC.